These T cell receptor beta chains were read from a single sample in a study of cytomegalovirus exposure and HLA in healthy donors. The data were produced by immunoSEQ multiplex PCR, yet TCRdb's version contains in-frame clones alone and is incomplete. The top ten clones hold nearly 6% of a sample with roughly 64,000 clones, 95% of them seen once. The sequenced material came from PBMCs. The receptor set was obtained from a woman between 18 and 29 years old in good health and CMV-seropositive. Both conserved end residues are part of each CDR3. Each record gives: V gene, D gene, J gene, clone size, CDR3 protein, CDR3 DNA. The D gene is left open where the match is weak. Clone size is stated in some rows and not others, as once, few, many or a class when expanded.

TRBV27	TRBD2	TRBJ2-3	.	CASSHPADSGRGVTDTQYF	TGTGCCAGCAGTCACCCCGCAGACAGCGGGAGAGGGGTAACAGATACGCAGTATTTT
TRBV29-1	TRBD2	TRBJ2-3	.	CSVDQAGGGTDTQYF	TGCAGCGTTGATCAGGCGGGGGGAGGCACAGATACGCAGTATTTT
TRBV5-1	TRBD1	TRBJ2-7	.	CASSLALLTGRGGYEQYF	TGCGCCAGCAGCTTGGCCTTGTTGACAGGGCGAGGGGGCTACGAGCAGTACTTC
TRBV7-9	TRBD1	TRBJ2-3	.	CASSAQGADTQYF	TGTGCCAGCAGCGCTCAGGGGGCAGATACGCAGTATTTT
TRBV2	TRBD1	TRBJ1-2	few	CASSLGQGGGYTF	TGTGCCAGCAGCCTGGGACAGGGAGGAGGCTACACCTTC
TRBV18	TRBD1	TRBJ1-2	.	CASSPATGARNYGYTF	TGTGCCAGCTCACCGGCCACAGGGGCGCGGAACTATGGCTACACCTTC
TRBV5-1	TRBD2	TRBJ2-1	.	CASSLGNSGRVYNEQFF	TGCGCCAGCAGCTTGGGGAATAGCGGGAGAGTTTACAATGAGCAGTTCTTC
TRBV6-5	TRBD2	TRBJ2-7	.	CASRDLAGGSYEQYF	TGTGCCAGCAGAGATCTAGCGGGAGGATCCTACGAGCAGTACTTC
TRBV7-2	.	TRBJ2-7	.	CASSLFSSAYEQYF	TGTGCCAGCAGCTTGTTTAGCAGTGCCTACGAGCAGTACTTC
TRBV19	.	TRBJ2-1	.	CASSIAGTEQFF	TGTGCCAGTAGTATTGCGGGGACTGAGCAGTTCTTC
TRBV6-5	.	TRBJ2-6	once	CASSPRESGANVLTF	TGTGCCAGCAGTCCCCGGGAGTCTGGGGCCAACGTCCTGACTTTC
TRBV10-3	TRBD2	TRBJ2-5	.	CATHTDSGGKQETQYF	TGTGCCACCCATACCGATAGCGGGGGGAAACAAGAGACCCAGTACTTC
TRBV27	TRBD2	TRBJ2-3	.	CASLGLAGARTDTQYF	TGTGCCAGCCTGGGACTAGCGGGAGCCCGCACAGATACGCAGTATTTT